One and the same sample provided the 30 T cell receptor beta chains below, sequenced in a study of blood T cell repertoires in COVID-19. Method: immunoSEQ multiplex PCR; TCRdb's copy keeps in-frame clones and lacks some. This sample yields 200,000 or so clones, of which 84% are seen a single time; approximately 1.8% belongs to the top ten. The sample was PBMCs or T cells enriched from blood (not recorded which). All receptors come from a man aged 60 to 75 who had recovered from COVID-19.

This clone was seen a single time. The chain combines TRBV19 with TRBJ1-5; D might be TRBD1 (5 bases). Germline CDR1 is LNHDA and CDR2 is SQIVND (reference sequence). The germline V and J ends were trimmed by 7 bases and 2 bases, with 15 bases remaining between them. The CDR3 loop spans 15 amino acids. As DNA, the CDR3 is TGTGCCAGTAAGGGAGGGGAACTTCGCAATCAGCCCCAGCATTTT. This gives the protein CASKGGELRNQPQHF.

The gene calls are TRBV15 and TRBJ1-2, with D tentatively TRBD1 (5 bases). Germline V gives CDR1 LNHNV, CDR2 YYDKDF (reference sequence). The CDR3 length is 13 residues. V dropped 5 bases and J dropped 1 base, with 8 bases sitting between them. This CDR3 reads CATSRGVNYGYTF. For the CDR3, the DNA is TGTGCCACCAGCCGGGGGGTTAACTATGGCTACACCTTC.

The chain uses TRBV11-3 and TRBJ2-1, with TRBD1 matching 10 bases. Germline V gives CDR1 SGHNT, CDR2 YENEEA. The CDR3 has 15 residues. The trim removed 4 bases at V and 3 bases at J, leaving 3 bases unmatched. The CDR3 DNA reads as TGTGCCAGCAGCTCGGGACAGGGGAACTACAATGAGCAGTTCTTC. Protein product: CASSSGQGNYNEQFF.

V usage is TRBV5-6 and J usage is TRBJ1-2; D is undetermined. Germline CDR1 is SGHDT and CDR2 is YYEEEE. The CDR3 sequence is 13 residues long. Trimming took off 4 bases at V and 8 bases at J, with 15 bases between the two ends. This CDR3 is CASSPMRSSGYTF. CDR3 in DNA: TGTGCCAGCAGCCCCATGAGGTCGAGCGGCTACACCTTC.

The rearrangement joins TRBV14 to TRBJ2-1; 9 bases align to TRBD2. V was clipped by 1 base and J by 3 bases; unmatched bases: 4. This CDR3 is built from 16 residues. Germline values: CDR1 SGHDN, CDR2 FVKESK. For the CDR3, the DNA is TGTGCCAGCAGCCAAGTCGGAGCGGGGGGCTACAATGAGCAGTTCTTC. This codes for CASSQVGAGGYNEQFF.

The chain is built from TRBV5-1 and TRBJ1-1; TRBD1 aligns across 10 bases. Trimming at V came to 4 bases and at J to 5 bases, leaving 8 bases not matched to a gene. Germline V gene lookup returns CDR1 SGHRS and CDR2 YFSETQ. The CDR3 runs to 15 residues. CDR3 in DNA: TGCGCCAGCAGCCTGACAGGGGGCCGAATGACTGAAGCTTTCTTT. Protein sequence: CASSLTGGRMTEAFF.

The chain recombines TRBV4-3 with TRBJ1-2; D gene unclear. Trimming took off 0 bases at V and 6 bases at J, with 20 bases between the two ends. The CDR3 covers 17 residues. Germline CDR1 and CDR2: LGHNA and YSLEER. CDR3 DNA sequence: TGCGCCAGCAGCCAAGACCCCTCCCTTCCGGGGTCGAATGGCTACACCTTC. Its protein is CASSQDPSLPGSNGYTF.

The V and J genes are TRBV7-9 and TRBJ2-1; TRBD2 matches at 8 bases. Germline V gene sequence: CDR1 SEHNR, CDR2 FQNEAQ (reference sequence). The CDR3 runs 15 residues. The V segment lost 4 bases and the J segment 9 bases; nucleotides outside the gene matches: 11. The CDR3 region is CASSSASGRRAEQFF. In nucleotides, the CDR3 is TGTGCCAGCAGCTCAGCTAGCGGGCGCAGGGCTGAGCAGTTCTTC.

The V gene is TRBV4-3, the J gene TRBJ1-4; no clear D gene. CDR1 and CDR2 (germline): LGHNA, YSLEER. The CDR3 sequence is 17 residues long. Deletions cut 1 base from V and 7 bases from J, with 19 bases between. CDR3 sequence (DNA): TGCGCCAGCAGCCAAGGTGGCGAGTTGACGGGAGGTGAAAAACTGTTTTTT. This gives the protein CASSQGGELTGGEKLFF.

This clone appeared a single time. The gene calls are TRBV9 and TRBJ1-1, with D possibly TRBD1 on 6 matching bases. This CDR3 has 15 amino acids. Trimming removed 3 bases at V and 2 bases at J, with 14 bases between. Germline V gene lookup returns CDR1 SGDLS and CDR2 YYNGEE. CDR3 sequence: CASSGSGTTNTEAFF. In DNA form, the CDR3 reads TGTGCCAGCAGCGGATCCGGGACAACAAACACTGAAGCTTTCTTT. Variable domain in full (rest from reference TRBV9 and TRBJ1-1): DSGVTQTPKHLITATGQRVTLRCSPRSGDLSVYWYQQSLDQGLQFLIQYYNGEERAKGNILERFSAQQFPDLHSELNLSSLELGDSALYFCASSGSGTTNTEAFFGQGTRLTVV.

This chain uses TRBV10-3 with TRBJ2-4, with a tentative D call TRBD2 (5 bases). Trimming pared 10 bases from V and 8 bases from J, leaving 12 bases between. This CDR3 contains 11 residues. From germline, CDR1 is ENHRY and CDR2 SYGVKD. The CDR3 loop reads CATSGNYIQYF. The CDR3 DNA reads TGTGCCACGTCGGGGAACTACATTCAGTACTTC.

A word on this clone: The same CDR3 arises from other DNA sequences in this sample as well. CDR3 DNA: TGTGCCAGCAGCTTTACAGAGAACACTGAAGCTTTCTTT. Amino acid sequence: CASSFTENTEAFF. The gene calls are TRBV7-2 and TRBJ1-1; D gene uncertain. V shed 3 bases and J shed 1 base, with 6 bases lying between them. Looked up from germline, CDR1 is SGHTA and CDR2 is FQGNSA. CDR3 length equals 13 residues.

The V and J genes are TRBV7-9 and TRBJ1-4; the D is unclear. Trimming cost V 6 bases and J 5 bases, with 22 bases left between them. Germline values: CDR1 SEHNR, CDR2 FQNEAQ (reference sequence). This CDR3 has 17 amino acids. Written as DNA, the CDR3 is TGTGCCAGCAGTCTAGACGGTCCGGGAAGTGTAAATGAAAAACTGTTTTTT. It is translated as CASSLDGPGSVNEKLFF.

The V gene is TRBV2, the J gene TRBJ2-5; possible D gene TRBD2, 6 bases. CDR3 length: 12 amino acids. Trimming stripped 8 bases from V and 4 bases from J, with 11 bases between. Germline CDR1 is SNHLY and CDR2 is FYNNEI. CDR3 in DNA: TGTGCCAGCTCCGAGGAGGGAGAGACCCAGTACTTC. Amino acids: CASSEEGETQYF.

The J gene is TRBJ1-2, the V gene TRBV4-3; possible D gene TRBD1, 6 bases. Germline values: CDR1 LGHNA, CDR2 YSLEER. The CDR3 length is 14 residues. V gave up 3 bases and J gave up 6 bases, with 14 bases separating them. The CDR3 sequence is CASSQGRGKDGYTF. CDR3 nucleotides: TGCGCCAGCAGCCAGGGTAGGGGGAAGGATGGCTACACCTTC.

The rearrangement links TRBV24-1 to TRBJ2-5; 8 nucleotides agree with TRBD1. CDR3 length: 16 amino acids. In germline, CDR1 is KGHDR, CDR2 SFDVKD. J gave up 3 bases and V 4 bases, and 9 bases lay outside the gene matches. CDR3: CATSDPTGGGEETQYF. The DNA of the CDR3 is TGTGCCACCAGTGACCCTACAGGGGGAGGAGAAGAGACCCAGTACTTC.

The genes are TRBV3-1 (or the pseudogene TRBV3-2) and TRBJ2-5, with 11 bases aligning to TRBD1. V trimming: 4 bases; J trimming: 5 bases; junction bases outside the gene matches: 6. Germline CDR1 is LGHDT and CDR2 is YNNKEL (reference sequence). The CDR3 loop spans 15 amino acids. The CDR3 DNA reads TGTGCCAGCAGCCCGAGGGACAGGGGGGGTGAGACCCAGTACTTC. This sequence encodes CASSPRDRGGETQYF.

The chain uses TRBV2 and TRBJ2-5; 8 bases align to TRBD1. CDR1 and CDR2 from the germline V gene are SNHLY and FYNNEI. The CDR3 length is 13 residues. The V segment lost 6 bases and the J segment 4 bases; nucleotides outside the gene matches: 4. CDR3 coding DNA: TGTGCCAGCAGGGTCAGGGGGCTAGAGACCCAGTACTTC. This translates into CASRVRGLETQYF.

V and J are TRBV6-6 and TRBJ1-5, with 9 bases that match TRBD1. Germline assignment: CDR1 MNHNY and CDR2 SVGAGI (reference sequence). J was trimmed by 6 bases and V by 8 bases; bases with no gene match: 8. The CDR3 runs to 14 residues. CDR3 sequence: CASRTGTGFQPQHF. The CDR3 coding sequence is TGTGCCAGCCGCACTGGGACAGGGTTTCAGCCCCAGCATTTT.

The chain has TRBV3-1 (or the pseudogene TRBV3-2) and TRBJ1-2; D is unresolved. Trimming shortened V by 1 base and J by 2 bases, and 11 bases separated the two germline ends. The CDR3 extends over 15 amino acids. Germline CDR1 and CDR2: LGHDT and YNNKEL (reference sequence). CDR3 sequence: CASSQVPQTNYGYTF. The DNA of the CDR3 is TGTGCCAGCAGCCAAGTTCCCCAGACAAACTATGGCTACACCTTC.

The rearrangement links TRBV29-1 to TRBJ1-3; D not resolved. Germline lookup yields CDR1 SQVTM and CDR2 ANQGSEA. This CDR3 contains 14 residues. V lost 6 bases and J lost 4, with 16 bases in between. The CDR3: CSVSFGVMGNTIYF. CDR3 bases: TGCAGCGTCTCGTTCGGGGTAATGGGAAACACCATATATTTT.

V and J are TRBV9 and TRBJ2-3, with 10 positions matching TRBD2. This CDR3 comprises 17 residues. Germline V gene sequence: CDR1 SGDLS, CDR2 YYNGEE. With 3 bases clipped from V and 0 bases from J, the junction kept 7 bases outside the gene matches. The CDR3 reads CASSELAGQISTDTQYF. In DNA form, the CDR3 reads TGTGCCAGCAGCGAACTAGCGGGGCAAATTAGCACAGATACGCAGTATTTT. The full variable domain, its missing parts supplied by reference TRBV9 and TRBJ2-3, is DSGVTQTPKHLITATGQRVTLRCSPRSGDLSVYWYQQSLDQGLQFLIQYYNGEERAKGNILERFSAQQFPDLHSELNLSSLELGDSALYFCASSELAGQISTDTQYFGPGTRLTVL.

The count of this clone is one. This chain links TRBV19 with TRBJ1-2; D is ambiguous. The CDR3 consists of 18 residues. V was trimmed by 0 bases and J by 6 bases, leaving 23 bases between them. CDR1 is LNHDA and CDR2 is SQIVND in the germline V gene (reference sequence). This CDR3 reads CASSIDHRGYTNYDGYTF. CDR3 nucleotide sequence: TGTGCCAGTAGTATAGATCATCGAGGATATACTAACTATGATGGCTACACCTTC.

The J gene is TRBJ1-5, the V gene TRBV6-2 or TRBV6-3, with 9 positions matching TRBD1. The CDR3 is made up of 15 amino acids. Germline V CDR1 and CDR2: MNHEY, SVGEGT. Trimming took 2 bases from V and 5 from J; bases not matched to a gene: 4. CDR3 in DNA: TGTGCCAGCAGTTACATCGACAGGGGGTATCAGCCCCAGCATTTT. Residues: CASSYIDRGYQPQHF.

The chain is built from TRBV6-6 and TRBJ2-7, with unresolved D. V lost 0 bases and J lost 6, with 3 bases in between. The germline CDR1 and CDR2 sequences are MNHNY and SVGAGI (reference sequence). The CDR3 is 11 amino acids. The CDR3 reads CASSYSLEQYF. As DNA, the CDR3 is TGTGCCAGCAGTTACTCTCTCGAGCAGTACTTC.

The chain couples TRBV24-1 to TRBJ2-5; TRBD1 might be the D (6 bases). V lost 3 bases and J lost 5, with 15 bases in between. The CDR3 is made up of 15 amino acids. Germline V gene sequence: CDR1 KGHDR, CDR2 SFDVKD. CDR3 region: CATSDPGGLSETQYF. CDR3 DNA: TGTGCCACCAGTGATCCTGGGGGCTTATCGGAGACCCAGTACTTC.

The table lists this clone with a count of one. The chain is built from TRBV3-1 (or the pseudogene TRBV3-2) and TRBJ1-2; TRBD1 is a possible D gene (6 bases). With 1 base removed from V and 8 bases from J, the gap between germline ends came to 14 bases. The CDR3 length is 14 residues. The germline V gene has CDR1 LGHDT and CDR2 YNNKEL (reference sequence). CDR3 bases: TGTGCCAGCAGCCAAGCCCTACAGGGTAACGGCTACACCTTC. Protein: CASSQALQGNGYTF.

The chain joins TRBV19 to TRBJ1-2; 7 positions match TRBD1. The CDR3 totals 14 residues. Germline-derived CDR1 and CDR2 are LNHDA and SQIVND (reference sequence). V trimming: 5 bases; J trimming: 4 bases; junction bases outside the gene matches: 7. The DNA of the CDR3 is TGTGCCAGTAGTCTAAGGGGGCCGATCTATGGCTACACCTTC. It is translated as CASSLRGPIYGYTF.

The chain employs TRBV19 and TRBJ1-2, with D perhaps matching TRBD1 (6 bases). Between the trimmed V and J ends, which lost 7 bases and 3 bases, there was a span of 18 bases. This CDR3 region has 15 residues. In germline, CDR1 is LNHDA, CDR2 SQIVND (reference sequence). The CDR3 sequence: CASTPRRGQDYGYTF. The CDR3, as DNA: TGTGCCAGTACCCCCAGACGGGGACAAGACTATGGCTACACCTTC.

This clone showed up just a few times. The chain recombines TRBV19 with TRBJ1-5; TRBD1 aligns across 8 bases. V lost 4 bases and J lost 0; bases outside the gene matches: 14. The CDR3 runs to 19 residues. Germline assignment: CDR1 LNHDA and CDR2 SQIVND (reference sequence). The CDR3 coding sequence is TGTGCCAGTAGTAGACGACAGGGGTCGGGATTAATTAGCAATCAGCCCCAGCATTTT. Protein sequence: CASSRRQGSGLISNQPQHF.